The 24 T cell receptor beta chains presented below share a single source sample, sequenced in a study of regulatory T cells in long-lasting Graves disease. Arm-PCR of CDR3 regions with iRepertoire HTBI primers generated TCR beta libraries. TCRdb itself ran the multiplex PCR reads through MiXCR, one entry per CDR3 protein. The repertoire holds 680,000 or so distinct CDR3 sequences, with 16% as singletons. Indicated time point: newly diagnosed GD, antithyroid drugs for less than 3 months. TCR sequences were obtained from RNA taken from PBMCs. These data were likewise used in another study, on T cells in Graves' hyperthyroidism and ophthalmopathy.

The specimen comprised peripheral blood mononuclear cells (PBMCs), sampled at new diagnosis, from a patient treated with antithyroid drugs. The receptors were sampled from a woman between 25 and 40 years old with Graves disease.

A few counts support this clonotype. The chain uses TRBV19 and TRBJ2-5; D is unresolved. V lost 3 bases and J lost 6, with 14 bases in between. Germline CDR1 reads LNHDA; CDR2 reads SQIVND (reference sequence). The CDR3 is 14 amino acids. CDR3 in amino acids: CASSIVSSAQTQYF. CDR3 nucleotide sequence: TGTGCCAGTAGTATTGTATCCTCGGCCCAGACCCAGTACTTC.

This clonotype has a count of ten or more. The chain recombines TRBV28 with TRBJ1-4, with D perhaps TRBD1 (6 bases). V lost 8 bases to trimming and J lost 3 bases, with 13 bases between them. There are 14 residues in the CDR3. Germline CDR1 MDHEN, CDR2 SYDVKM. DNA for the CDR3: TGTGCCAGCCGCATCGGGGGGCCTAATGAAAAACTGTTTTTT. Amino acids: CASRIGGPNEKLFF.

This clonotype was seen a handful of times. The gene calls are TRBV5-4 and TRBJ2-7; TRBD2 matches 9 bases. With 2 bases clipped from V and 3 bases from J, the junction kept 6 bases outside the gene matches. The CDR3 extends over 15 amino acids. Germline V gene lookup returns CDR1 SGHNT and CDR2 YYREEE (reference sequence). The chain's CDR3 is CASSFGREGIYEQYF. In DNA form, the CDR3 reads TGTGCCAGCAGCTTTGGGCGGGAGGGCATCTACGAGCAGTACTTC. Variable domain in full (rest from reference TRBV5-4 and TRBJ2-7): ETGVTQSPTHLIKTRGQQVTLRCSSQSGHNTVSWYQQALGQGPQFIFQYYREEENGRGNFPPRFSGLQFPNYSSELNVNALELDDSALYLCASSFGREGIYEQYFGPGTRLTVT.

The rearrangement links TRBV20-1 to TRBJ1-2, with D possibly being TRBD1 (5 bases). Deletions cut 1 base from V and 5 bases from J, with 14 bases between. Per the germline V gene, CDR1 is DFQATT and CDR2 is SNEGSKA (reference sequence). The CDR3 sequence is 14 residues long. The DNA for the CDR3 is TGCAGTGCTAGAGCGGCGGGGGGGTATTATGGCTACACCTTC. It encodes CSARAAGGYYGYTF.

This clonotype was found many times. CDR3 in DNA: TGTGCCAGCAGCTACCGCCCGGGACAGGGCAATCAGCCCCAGCATTTT. Translating gives CASSYRPGQGNQPQHF. V gene TRBV7-8 combines with J gene TRBJ1-5, with TRBD1 matching over 8 bases. V lost 4 bases, J lost 2 bases, and 7 bases stayed unmatched. The V gene's germline CDR1 is SGHVS and CDR2 FQNEAQ. The CDR3 is made up of 16 amino acids.

The gene calls are TRBV3-1 and TRBJ1-6, with D perhaps TRBD1 (5 bases). V was shortened by 4 bases and J by 0 bases, with 16 bases between the two germline ends. CDR1 and CDR2 (germline): LGHDT, YNNKEL (reference sequence). This CDR3 has 18 residues. The CDR3 reads CASSPLEGPSSYNSPLHF. In DNA, the CDR3 is TGTGCCAGCAGCCCCCTGGAGGGGCCGAGCTCCTATAATTCACCCCTCCACTTT.

This clonotype was recorded a few times. The rearrangement links TRBV6-2 or TRBV6-3 to TRBJ1-1; the D is unclear. Trimming removed 5 bases at V and 4 bases at J, with 11 bases between. The V gene's germline CDR1 is MNHEY and CDR2 SVGEGT. There are 13 residues in the CDR3. CDR3 DNA: TGTGCCAGCAGTGAACGGGTTATCACTGAAGCTTTCTTT. It specifies CASSERVITEAFF.

The table lists this clonotype with a few counts. V gene TRBV20-1 combines with J gene TRBJ2-3, with a tentative D call TRBD1 (6 bases). Trimming stripped 7 bases from V and 2 bases from J, with 16 bases between. The CDR3 sequence is 14 residues long. Germline V gene sequence: CDR1 DFQATT, CDR2 SNEGSKA (reference sequence). CDR3 bases: TGCAGTGTTCAGCAGGGGATTCTCACAGATACGCAGTATTTT. Protein sequence: CSVQQGILTDTQYF.

The J gene is TRBJ2-5, the V gene TRBV11-2; 11 nucleotides match TRBD2. The CDR3 covers 18 residues. Germline CDR1 reads SGHAT; CDR2 reads FQNNGV. Trimming cost V 5 bases and J 5 bases; bases outside gene matches: 16. The CDR3 loop is CASSTPRPTSGSRETQYF. The CDR3 nucleotides read TGTGCCAGCAGCACCCCCCGCCCCACTAGCGGGAGCCGGGAGACCCAGTACTTC.

This clonotype has at least ten counts. The chain links TRBV27 to TRBJ2-1; TRBD2 agrees at 7 bases. Germline V CDR1 and CDR2: MNHEY, SMNVEV (reference sequence). Trimming removed 11 bases from V and 3 bases from J; junction bases left unmatched: 4. The CDR3 totals 12 residues. The CDR3 region is CAAGRGYNEQFF. Written as DNA, the CDR3 is TGTGCCGCGGGGAGGGGCTACAATGAGCAGTTCTTC.

This clonotype has ten or more counts. J is TRBJ2-4 and V is TRBV2, with D hard to call. The V end was cut by 5 bases, the J end by 9 bases, with 14 bases between. This CDR3 contains 13 residues. Germline-derived CDR1 and CDR2 are SNHLY and FYNNEI. The CDR3 loop reads CASSPGPQVIQYF. CDR3 bases: TGTGCCAGCAGTCCGGGCCCTCAGGTCATTCAGTACTTC.

V is TRBV4-1 and J is TRBJ2-2, with D tentatively TRBD1 (5 bases). The CDR3 is 16 residues long. Germline V lookup: CDR1 MGHRA, CDR2 YSYEKL. V dropped 1 base and J dropped 6 bases, with 15 bases sitting between them. As DNA, the CDR3 is TGCGCCAGCAGCCAAGGTAGGGGCCCAGGAGCCGGGGAGCTGTTTTTT. Translating gives CASSQGRGPGAGELFF.

This clonotype was seen at least ten times. In DNA, the CDR3 is TGTGCCACCAGTGACTATCTAGGAGATACGCAGTATTTT. This gives the protein CATSDYLGDTQYF. The V and J genes are TRBV24-1 and TRBJ2-3, with unresolved D. The CDR3 runs to 13 residues. The germline gives CDR1 KGHDR, CDR2 SFDVKD. The V and J ends lost 4 bases and 5 bases respectively, with 9 bases between them.

This clonotype was recorded at least ten times. The V call is TRBV7-2, the J call TRBJ2-7, with 13 positions matching TRBD2. CDR1 SGHTA and CDR2 FQGNSA come from the germline V gene. The CDR3 length is 17 residues. V dropped 5 bases and J dropped 2; count of bases not matched to a gene: 9. The CDR3 DNA sequence: TGTGCCAGCAGCCGGGGCGGGACTAGCGGGAAAGCCTACGAGCAGTACTTC. Translating gives CASSRGGTSGKAYEQYF.

This clonotype appeared once. Since a much larger clone is just one base distant, this may be a read error. The chain carries TRBV3-1 and TRBJ2-5, with D perhaps TRBD2 (6 bases). CDR1 LGHDT and CDR2 YNNKEL come from the germline V gene (reference sequence). There are 13 residues in the CDR3. CDR3 nucleotides: TGTGCCACCAGCCAACGGGGGCAAGAGACCCAGTACTTC. Its translation: CATSQRGQETQYF.

This clonotype has a count of ten or more. The chain is built from TRBV7-6 and TRBJ1-2; 7 bases are a match to TRBD1. The CDR3 extends over 14 amino acids. The trim removed 0 bases at V and 4 bases at J, leaving 2 bases unmatched. Per germline, CDR1 SGHVS and CDR2 FNYEAQ. The CDR3 DNA reads as TGTGCCAGCAGCTTAGCCGGGACAGCCTATGGCTACACCTTC. This translates into CASSLAGTAYGYTF.

This sequence joins TRBV7-8 and TRBJ1-1; D is perhaps TRBD1 (5 bases). Trimming took off 4 bases at V and 3 bases at J, with 12 bases between the two ends. This CDR3 region has 14 residues. Germline V lookup: CDR1 SGHVS, CDR2 FQNEAQ. This chain's CDR3 is CASSSTGTYTEAFF. CDR3 DNA sequence: TGTGCCAGCAGCTCCACCGGGACTTACACTGAAGCTTTCTTT.

The genes are TRBV9 and TRBJ2-3; 10 positions match TRBD2. Germline CDR1 SGDLS, CDR2 YYNGEE. Trimming at V came to 4 bases and at J to 9 bases, leaving 17 bases not matched to a gene. This CDR3 comprises 17 residues. The CDR3 coding sequence is TGTGCCAGCAGCTTCGGACTAGCGGAGGCCCGGGTGGAGACGCAGTATTTT. As protein: CASSFGLAEARVETQYF.

The rearrangement links TRBV29-1 to TRBJ2-3; 8 bases are a match to TRBD2. Germline V gene sequence: CDR1 SQVTM, CDR2 ANQGSEA. This CDR3 region has 18 residues. Trimming cost V 1 base and J 6 bases; bases outside gene matches: 18. This chain's CDR3 is CSVEGIAGGLFLSDTQYF. CDR3 bases: TGCAGCGTTGAAGGGATCGCGGGAGGCCTCTTTCTCTCTGATACGCAGTATTTT.

This clonotype was picked up many times. The chain recombines TRBV2 with TRBJ2-5; TRBD1 matches at 10 bases. Trimming removed 4 bases from V and 5 bases from J; junction bases left unmatched: 4. The length of the CDR3 is 14 residues. CDR1 and CDR2 (germline): SNHLY, FYNNEI. The CDR3 bases are TGTGCCAGCAGTGTGGACAGGGGGGACGAGACCCAGTACTTC. This sequence encodes CASSVDRGDETQYF.

Many counts were recorded for this clonotype. The chain links TRBV25-1 to TRBJ2-7; 9 bases are shared with TRBD1. The CDR3 is 15 amino acids. CDR1 and CDR2 (germline): MGHDK, SYGVNS. J lost 6 bases, V lost 0 bases, and 6 bases had no gene match. CDR3 residues: CASSEYGTGTGEQYF. The CDR3 DNA reads TGTGCCAGCAGTGAATATGGGACAGGGACAGGCGAGCAGTACTTC.

This clonotype showed up just a few times. V is TRBV9 and J is TRBJ1-1; D is unclear. This CDR3 has 15 amino acids. Germline V gene sequence: CDR1 SGDLS, CDR2 YYNGEE. V was trimmed by 0 bases and J by 0 bases, leaving 9 bases between them. Here the CDR3 reads CASSVAYTLNTEAFF. CDR3 DNA: TGTGCCAGCAGCGTAGCTTACACATTGAACACTGAAGCTTTCTTT. The complete variable domain, with remaining parts taken from reference TRBV9 and TRBJ1-1, reads DSGVTQTPKHLITATGQRVTLRCSPRSGDLSVYWYQQSLDQGLQFLIQYYNGEERAKGNILERFSAQQFPDLHSELNLSSLELGDSALYFCASSVAYTLNTEAFFGQGTRLTVV.

This clonotype occurred a few times. The chain couples TRBV14 to TRBJ2-7; D ambiguous. This CDR3 is built from 13 residues. Germline CDR1 reads SGHDN; CDR2 reads FVKESK. Trimming pared 1 base from V and 2 bases from J, leaving 6 bases between. CDR3 amino acids: CASSQGWAYEQYF. In nucleotides, the CDR3 is TGTGCCAGCAGCCAAGGGTGGGCCTACGAGCAGTACTTC.

This clonotype has more than one count but fewer than ten. The chain has TRBV20-1 and TRBJ2-4, with 9 bases identical to TRBD2. V lost 6 bases, J lost 0 bases, and 12 bases stayed unmatched. The CDR3 runs to 17 residues. CDR1 is DFQATT, CDR2 SNEGSKA, per germline (reference sequence). CDR3 DNA: TGCAGTGCCAGCCGCCGACTAGCGGAACTAGCCAAAAACATTCAGTACTTC. Amino acids: CSASRRLAELAKNIQYF.